This record looks at one T cell receptor beta chain sequence and its context. The ends were cut back, 5 bases at V and 6 bases at J, with 23 bases in the middle. The V gene's germline CDR1 is SGHRS and CDR2 YFSETQ. The CDR3 sequence is 16 residues long. TCRdb re-called the RT-PCR reads through MiXCR, storing one row per CDR3 protein. The data contain 500,000 to 550,000 distinct CDR3 sequences, under 30% of them singletons. This sample was taken from a study of response to subunit inactivated influenza vaccine. Separately, the same data were catalogued under a study of T cells expressing NK-cell markers. From that paper: Beta-chain TCR cDNA was generated via 5'RACE template switching with UMIs.

The material was CD4+ T cells sorted from PBMCs, obtained 11 to 12 days after vaccination. The receptor was isolated from a man between 45 and 60 years old who received an inactivated influenza vaccine. This sequence joins TRBV5-1 and TRBJ1-2; D unresolved. The CDR3: CASSLIHTQDSNGYTF. The CDR3 DNA sequence: TGCGCCAGCAGTTTGATACATACTCAGGATTCGAATGGCTACACCTTC.